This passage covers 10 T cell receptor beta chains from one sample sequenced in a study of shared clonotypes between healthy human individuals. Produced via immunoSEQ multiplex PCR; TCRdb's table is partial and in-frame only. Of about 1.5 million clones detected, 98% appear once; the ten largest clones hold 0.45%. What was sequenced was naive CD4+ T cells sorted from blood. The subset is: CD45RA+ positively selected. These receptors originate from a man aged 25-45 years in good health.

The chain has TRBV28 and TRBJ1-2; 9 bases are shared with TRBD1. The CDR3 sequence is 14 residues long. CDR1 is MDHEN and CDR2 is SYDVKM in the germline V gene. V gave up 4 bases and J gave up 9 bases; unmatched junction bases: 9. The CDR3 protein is CASSSAGTGTRYTF. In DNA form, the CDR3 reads TGTGCCAGCAGTTCCGCCGGGACAGGGACCCGCTACACCTTC.

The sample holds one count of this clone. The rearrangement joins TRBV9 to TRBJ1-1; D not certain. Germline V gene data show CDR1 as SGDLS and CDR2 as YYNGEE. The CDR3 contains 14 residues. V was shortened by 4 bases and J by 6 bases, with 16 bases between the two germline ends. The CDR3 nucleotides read TGTGCCAGCAGCACCCGCGGGTCAAAGGCTGAAGCTTTCTTT. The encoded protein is CASSTRGSKAEAFF. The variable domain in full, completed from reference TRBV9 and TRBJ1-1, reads DSGVTQTPKHLITATGQRVTLRCSPRSGDLSVYWYQQSLDQGLQFLIQYYNGEERAKGNILERFSAQQFPDLHSELNLSSLELGDSALYFCASSTRGSKAEAFFGQGTRLTVV.

CDR3 DNA: TGTGCCAGCAGCTTAGGTCTAGCCCTTAACACCGGGGAGCTGTTTTTT. Encoded protein: CASSLGLALNTGELFF. The chain joins TRBV7-7 to TRBJ2-2, with TRBD2 as a possible D gene (5 bases). V lost 1 base and J lost 2, with 11 bases in between. Per germline, CDR1 SSHAT and CDR2 FNYEAQ (reference sequence). This CDR3 has 16 amino acids.

The CDR3 spells CASSDTGTGLYNEQFF. The CDR3 DNA is TGCGCCAGCAGCGACACCGGGACAGGGTTGTACAATGAGCAGTTCTTC. The V and J genes are TRBV5-1 and TRBJ2-1; 9 positions agree with TRBD1. This CDR3 has 16 residues. Germline V CDR1 and CDR2: SGHRS, YFSETQ. The J segment lost 4 bases and the V segment lost 4 bases, leaving 9 bases of the junction unmatched. The full variable domain, its missing parts supplied by reference TRBV5-1 and TRBJ2-1, is KAGVTQTPRYLIKTRGQQVTLSCSPISGHRSVSWYQQTPGQGLQFLFEYFSETQRNKGNFPGRFSGRQFSNSRSEMNVSTLELGDSALYLCASSDTGTGLYNEQFFGPGTRLTVL.

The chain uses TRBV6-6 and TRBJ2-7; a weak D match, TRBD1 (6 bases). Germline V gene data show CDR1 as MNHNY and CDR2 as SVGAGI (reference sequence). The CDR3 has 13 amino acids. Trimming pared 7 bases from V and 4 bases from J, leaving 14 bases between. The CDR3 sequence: CASKNREYYEQYF. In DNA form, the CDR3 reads TGTGCCAGCAAGAACAGGGAGTATTACGAGCAGTACTTC.

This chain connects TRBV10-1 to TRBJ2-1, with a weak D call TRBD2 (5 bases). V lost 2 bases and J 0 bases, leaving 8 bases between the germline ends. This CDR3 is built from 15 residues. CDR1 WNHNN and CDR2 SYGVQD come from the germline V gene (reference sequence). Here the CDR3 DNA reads TGCGCCAGCAGTGAGCAGGCGGGCTCCTACAATGAGCAGTTCTTC. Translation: CASSEQAGSYNEQFF.

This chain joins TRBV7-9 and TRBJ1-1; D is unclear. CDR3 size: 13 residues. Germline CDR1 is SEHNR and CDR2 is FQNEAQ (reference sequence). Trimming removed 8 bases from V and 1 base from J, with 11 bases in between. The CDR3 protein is CASAIKPNTEAFF. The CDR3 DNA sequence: TGTGCCAGCGCAATTAAGCCGAACACTGAAGCTTTCTTT.

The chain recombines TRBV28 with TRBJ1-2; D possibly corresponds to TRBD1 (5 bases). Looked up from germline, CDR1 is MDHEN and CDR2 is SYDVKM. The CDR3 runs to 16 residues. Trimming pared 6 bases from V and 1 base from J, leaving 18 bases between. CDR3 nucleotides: TGTGCCAGCAGCCTGACAGAGTTCTCAGTTAACTATGGCTACACCTTC. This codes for CASSLTEFSVNYGYTF.

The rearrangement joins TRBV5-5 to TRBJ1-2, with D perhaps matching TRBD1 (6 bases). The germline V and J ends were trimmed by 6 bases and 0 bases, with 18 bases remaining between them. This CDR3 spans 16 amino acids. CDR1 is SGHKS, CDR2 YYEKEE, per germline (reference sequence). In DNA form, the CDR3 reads TGTGCCAGCACGCTAGTCATGGGGGCCCCTAACTATGGCTACACCTTC. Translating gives CASTLVMGAPNYGYTF.

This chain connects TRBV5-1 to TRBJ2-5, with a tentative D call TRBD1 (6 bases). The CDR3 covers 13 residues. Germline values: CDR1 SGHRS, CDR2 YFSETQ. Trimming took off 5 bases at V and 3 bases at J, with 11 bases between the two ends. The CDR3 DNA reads TGCGCCAGCAGGGGGGACAATGAAGAGACCCAGTACTTC. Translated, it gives CASRGDNEETQYF.